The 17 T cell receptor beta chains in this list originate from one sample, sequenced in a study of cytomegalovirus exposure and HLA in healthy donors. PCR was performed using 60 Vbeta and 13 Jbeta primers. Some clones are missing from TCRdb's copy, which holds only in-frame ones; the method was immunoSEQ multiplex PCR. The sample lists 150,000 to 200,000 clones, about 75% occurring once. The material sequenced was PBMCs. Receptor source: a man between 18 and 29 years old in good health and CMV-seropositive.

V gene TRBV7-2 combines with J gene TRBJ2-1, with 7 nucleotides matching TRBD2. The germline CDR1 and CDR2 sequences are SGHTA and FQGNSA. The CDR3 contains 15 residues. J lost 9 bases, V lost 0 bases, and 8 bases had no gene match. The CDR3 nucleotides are TGTGCCAGCAGCTTAGCGCGCCGGGGGGTCTCTGAGCAGTTCTTC. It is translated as CASSLARRGVSEQFF.

CDR3 coding DNA: TGTGCCAGCAGCTTACCGGGATCTAACTATGGCTACACCTTC. Translating it yields CASSLPGSNYGYTF. The chain links TRBV5-8 to TRBJ1-2, with D uncertain. Between the trimmed V and J ends, which lost 2 bases and 0 bases, there was a span of 8 bases. The CDR3 has 14 amino acids. CDR1 is SGHTS, CDR2 YDEGEE, per germline.

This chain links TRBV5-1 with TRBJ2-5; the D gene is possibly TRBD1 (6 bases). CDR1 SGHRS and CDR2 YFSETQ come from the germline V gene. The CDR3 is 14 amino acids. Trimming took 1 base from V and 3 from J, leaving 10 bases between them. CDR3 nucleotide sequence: TGCGCCAGCAGCTTGTGGACAGTTGAAGAGACCCAGTACTTC. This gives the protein CASSLWTVEETQYF.

The CDR3 sequence: CASTHTSGSFDTQYF. Here the CDR3 DNA reads TGTGCCAGTACCCATACTAGCGGGAGTTTTGATACGCAGTATTTT. J is TRBJ2-3 and V is TRBV19, with TRBD2 matching 11 bases. Germline values: CDR1 LNHDA, CDR2 SQIVND (reference sequence). V gave up 7 bases and J gave up 6 bases; unmatched junction bases: 9. The CDR3 runs 15 residues. Drawing the rest from reference TRBV19 and TRBJ2-3, the complete variable domain is DGGITQSPKYLFRKEGQNVTLSCEQNLNHDAMYWYRQDPGQGLRLIYYSQIVNDFQKGDIAEGYSVSREKKESFPLTVTSAQKNPTAFYLCASTHTSGSFDTQYFGPGTRLTVL.

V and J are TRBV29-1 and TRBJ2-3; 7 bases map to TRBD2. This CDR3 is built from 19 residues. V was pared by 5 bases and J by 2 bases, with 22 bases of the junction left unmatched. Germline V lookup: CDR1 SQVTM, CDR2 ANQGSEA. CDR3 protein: CSVPYWTRRMPASTDTQYF. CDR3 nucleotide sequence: TGCAGCGTTCCCTACTGGACTAGGCGGATGCCGGCCTCCACAGATACGCAGTATTTT.

The CDR3 loop is CASSSSEKLFF. In nucleotides, the CDR3 is TGTGCCAGCAGCTCGTCTGAAAAACTGTTTTTT. The chain couples TRBV5-6 to TRBJ1-4; D uncertain. CDR1 SGHDT and CDR2 YYEEEE come from the germline V gene. This CDR3 spans 11 amino acids. The V end was cut by 3 bases, the J end by 7 bases, with 4 bases between.

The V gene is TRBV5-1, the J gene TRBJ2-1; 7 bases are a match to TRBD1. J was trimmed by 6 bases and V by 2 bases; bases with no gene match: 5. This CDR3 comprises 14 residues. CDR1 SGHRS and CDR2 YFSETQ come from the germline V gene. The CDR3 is CASSLQGTGNEQFF. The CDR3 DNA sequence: TGCGCCAGCAGCTTACAGGGGACCGGCAATGAGCAGTTCTTC. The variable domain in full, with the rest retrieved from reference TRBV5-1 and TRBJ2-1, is KAGVTQTPRYLIKTRGQQVTLSCSPISGHRSVSWYQQTPGQGLQFLFEYFSETQRNKGNFPGRFSGRQFSNSRSEMNVSTLELGDSALYLCASSLQGTGNEQFFGPGTRLTVL.

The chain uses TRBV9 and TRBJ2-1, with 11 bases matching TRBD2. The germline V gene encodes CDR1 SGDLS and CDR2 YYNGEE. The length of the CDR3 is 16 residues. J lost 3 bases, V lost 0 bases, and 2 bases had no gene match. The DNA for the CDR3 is TGTGCCAGCAGCGTAGGGGGACTAGCGGACTACAATGAGCAGTTCTTC. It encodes CASSVGGLADYNEQFF.

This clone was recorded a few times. CDR3 sequence (DNA): TGTGCCAGCAGTTCCCGCGGGTCGGGGGCTGAAGCTTTCTTT. Protein sequence: CASSSRGSGAEAFF. The gene calls are TRBV28 and TRBJ1-1, with D possibly TRBD1 on 5 matching bases. Germline V gene data show CDR1 as MDHEN and CDR2 as SYDVKM. This CDR3 has 14 residues. V was shortened by 4 bases and J by 6 bases, with 15 bases between the two germline ends.

The CDR3 loop is CASSEFDSVTDTQYF. As DNA, the CDR3 is TGTGCCAGCAGTGAATTTGACAGCGTAACAGATACGCAGTATTTT. The rearrangement joins TRBV6-1 to TRBJ2-3, with D perhaps TRBD1 (5 bases). The CDR3 sequence is 15 residues long. Trimming took off 2 bases at V and 3 bases at J, with 12 bases between the two ends. The germline CDR1 and CDR2 sequences are MNHNS and SASEGT.

CDR3 sequence: CASSLQGFGRNQPQHF. CDR3 nucleotides: TGTGCCAGCAGTTTACAGGGGTTTGGGCGCAATCAGCCCCAGCATTTT. The chain joins TRBV28 to TRBJ1-5; D possibly corresponds to TRBD1 (6 bases). CDR1 and CDR2 (germline): MDHEN, SYDVKM. The V end lost 2 bases, the J end lost 2 bases, and 13 bases lay between the germline ends. The CDR3 runs to 16 residues. The full variable domain, completed using reference TRBV28 and TRBJ1-5, is DVKVTQSSRYLVKRTGEKVFLECVQDMDHENMFWYRQDPGLGLRLIYFSYDVKMKEKGDIPEGYSVSREKKERFSLILESASTNQTSMYLCASSLQGFGRNQPQHFGDGTRLSIL.

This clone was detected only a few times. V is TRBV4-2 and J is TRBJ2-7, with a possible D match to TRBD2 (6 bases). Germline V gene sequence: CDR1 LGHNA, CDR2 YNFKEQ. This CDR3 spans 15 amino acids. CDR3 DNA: TGTGCCAGCAGTCAAGGGGTGGGAGGAACCTACGAGCAGTACGTC. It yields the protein CASSQGVGGTYEQYV.

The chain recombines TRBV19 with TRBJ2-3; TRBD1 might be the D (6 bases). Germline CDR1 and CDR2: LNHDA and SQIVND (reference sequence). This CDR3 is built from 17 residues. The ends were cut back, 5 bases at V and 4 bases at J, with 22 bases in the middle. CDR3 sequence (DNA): TGTGCCAGTAGTTCATCCTCAGGGGTTCTCGACGCAGATACGCAGTATTTT. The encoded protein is CASSSSSGVLDADTQYF.

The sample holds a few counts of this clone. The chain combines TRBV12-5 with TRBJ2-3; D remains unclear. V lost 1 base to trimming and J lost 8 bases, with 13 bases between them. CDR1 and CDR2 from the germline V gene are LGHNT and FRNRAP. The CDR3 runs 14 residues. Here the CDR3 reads CASGLAGSIGTQYF. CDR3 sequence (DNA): TGTGCTAGTGGTTTGGCAGGTTCGATAGGTACGCAGTATTTT.

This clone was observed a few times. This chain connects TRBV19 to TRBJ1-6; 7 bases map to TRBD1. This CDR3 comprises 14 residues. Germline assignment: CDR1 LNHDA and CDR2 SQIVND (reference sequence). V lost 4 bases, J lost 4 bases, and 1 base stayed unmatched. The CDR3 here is CASSTGGYNSPLHF. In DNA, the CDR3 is TGTGCCAGTAGTACAGGGGGTTATAATTCACCCCTCCACTTT.

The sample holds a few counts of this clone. The DNA of the CDR3 is TGCGCCAGCAGCTTAGCGGGCATCTCCTACAATGAGCAGTTCTTC. Protein product: CASSLAGISYNEQFF. The chain employs TRBV5-1 and TRBJ2-1, with a possible D match to TRBD2 (6 bases). CDR1 is SGHRS and CDR2 is YFSETQ in the germline V gene. V lost 2 bases, J lost 0 bases, and 9 bases lay in between. The CDR3 length is 15 residues.

The CDR3 reads CAIFGAAGYTF. As DNA, the CDR3 is TGTGCCATCTTTGGGGCAGCCGGCTACACCTTC. The chain links TRBV6-5 to TRBJ1-2; D possibly corresponds to TRBD1 (5 bases). Germline CDR1 and CDR2: MNHEY and SVGAGI. Trimming removed 10 bases at V and 8 bases at J, with 14 bases between. This CDR3 comprises 11 residues.